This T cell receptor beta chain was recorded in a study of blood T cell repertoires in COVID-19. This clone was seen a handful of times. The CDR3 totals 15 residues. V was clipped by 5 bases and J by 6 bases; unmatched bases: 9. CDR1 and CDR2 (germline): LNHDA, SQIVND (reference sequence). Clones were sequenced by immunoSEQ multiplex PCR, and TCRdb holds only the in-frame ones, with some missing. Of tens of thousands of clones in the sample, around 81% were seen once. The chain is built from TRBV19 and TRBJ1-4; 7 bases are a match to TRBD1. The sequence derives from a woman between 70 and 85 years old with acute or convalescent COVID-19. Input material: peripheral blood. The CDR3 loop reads CASSGRQGSDEKLFF. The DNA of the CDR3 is TGTGCCAGTAGTGGAAGACAGGGTTCGGATGAAAAACTGTTTTTT.